This T cell receptor (beta chain) emerged from a study of cytomegalovirus exposure and HLA in healthy donors. General study findings and limits: After further analysis at a later stage, 16,951 TCR beta sequences were associated with HLA alleles at 0.05 false discovery rate.

The CDR3 covers 14 residues. Trimming pared 6 bases from V and 0 bases from J, leaving 12 bases between. Germline V gene lookup returns CDR1 SGHKS and CDR2 YYEKEE (reference sequence). About this clone: The antigen remains undetermined.

The PCR contained 60 Vbeta and 13 Jbeta primers. The assay was immunoSEQ multiplex PCR, and TCRdb's table has in-frame clones only and misses some. The table lists approximately 88,000 clones, roughly 80% of them singletons, with roughly 7.3% in the top ten. The sequence was obtained from a man over 45 in good health and CMV-seropositive. Specimen: PBMCs. The genes are TRBV5-5 and TRBJ1-1; D perhaps matches TRBD1 (6 bases). The chain's CDR3 is CASIPDSLNTEAFF. The CDR3, as DNA: TGTGCCAGCATCCCGGACAGTCTGAACACTGAAGCTTTCTTT.